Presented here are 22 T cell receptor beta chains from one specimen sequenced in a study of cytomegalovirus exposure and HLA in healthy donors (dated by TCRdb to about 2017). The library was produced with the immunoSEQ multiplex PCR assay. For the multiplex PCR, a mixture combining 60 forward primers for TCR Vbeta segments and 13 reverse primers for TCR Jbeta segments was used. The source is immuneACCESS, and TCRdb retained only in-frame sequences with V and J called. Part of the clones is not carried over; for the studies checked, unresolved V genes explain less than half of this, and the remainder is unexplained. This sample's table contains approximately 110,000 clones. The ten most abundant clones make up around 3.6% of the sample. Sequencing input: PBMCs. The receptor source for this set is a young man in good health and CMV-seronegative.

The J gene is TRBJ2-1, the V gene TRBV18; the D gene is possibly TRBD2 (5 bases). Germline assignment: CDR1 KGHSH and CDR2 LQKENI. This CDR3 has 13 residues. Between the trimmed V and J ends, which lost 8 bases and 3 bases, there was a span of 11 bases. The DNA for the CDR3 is TGTGCCAGCGGGCGGGCCCGCTACAATGAGCAGTTCTTC. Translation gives CASGRARYNEQFF.

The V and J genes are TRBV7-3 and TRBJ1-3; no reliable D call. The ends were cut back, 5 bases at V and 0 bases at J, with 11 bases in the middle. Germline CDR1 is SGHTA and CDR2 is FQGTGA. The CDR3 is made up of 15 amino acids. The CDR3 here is CASSGTVISGNTIYF. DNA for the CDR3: TGTGCCAGCAGCGGAACAGTGATCTCTGGAAACACCATATATTTT.

The CDR3 region is CASSVPIRGRRNEQYF. The DNA for the CDR3 is TGTGCCAGCAGTGTCCCGATTCGCGGGAGAAGAAACGAGCAGTACTTC. The chain uses TRBV6-1 and TRBJ2-5, with 7 positions matching TRBD2. Near its end, the DNA agrees better with TRBJ2-7, so the J call may be wrong. From germline, CDR1 is MNHNS and CDR2 SASEGT. This CDR3 region has 16 residues.

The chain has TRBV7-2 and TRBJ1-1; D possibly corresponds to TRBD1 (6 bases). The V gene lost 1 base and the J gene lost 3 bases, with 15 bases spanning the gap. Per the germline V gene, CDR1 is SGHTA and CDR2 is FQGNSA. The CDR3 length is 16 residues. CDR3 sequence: CASSLVRNRAYTEAFF. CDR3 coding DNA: TGTGCCAGCAGCTTAGTTCGCAACAGGGCGTACACTGAAGCTTTCTTT.

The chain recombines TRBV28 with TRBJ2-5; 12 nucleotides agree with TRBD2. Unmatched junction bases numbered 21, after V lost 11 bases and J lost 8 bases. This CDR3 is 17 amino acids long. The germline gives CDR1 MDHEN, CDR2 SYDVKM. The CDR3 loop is CASQGLAGDKSFQTQYF. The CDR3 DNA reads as TGTGCCTCCCAGGGACTAGCGGGCGACAAAAGCTTCCAAACCCAGTACTTC.

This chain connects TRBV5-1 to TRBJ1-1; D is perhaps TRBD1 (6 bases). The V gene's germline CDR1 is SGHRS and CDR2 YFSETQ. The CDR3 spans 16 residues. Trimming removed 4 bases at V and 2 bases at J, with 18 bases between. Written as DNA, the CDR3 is TGCGCCAGCAGCCCCCGAGGATCGGGGGGCAACACTGAAGCTTTCTTT. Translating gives CASSPRGSGGNTEAFF.

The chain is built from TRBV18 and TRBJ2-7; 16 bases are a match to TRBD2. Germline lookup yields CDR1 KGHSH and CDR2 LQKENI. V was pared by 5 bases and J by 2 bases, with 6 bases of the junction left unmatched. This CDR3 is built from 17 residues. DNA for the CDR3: TGTGCCAGCTCAGGGGGACTAGCGGGAGGGTCCCCCTACGAGCAGTACTTC. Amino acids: CASSGGLAGGSPYEQYF.

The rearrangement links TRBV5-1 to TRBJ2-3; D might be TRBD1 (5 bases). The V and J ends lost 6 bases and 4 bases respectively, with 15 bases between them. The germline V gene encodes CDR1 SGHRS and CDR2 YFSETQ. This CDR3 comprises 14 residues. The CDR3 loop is CASTVGRAPDTQYF. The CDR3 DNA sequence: TGCGCCAGCACTGTTGGCAGGGCCCCAGATACGCAGTATTTT.

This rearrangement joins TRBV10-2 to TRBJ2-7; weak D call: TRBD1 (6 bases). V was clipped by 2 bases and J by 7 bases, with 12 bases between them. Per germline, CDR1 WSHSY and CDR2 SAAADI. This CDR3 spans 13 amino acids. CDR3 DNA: TGCGCCAGCAGTGAGAACAGGGCCCTGGAGCAGTACTTC. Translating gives CASSENRALEQYF.

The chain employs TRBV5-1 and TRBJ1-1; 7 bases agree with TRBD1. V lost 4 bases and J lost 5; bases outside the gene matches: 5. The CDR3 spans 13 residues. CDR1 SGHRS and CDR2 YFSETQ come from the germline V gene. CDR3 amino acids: CASSRDSFTEAFF. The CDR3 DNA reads TGCGCCAGCAGCCGGGACAGTTTTACTGAAGCTTTCTTT.

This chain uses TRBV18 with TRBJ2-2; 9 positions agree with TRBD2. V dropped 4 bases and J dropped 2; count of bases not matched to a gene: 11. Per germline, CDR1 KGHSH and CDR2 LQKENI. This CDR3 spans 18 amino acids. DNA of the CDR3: TGTGCCAGCTCACTCTCCGTATCTAGCGGGACCAACACCGGGGAGCTGTTTTTT. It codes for CASSLSVSSGTNTGELFF.

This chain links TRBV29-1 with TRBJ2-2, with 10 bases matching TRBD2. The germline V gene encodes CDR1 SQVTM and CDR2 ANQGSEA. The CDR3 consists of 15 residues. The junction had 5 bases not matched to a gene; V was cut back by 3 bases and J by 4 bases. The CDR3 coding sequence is TGCAGCGTTGATGTAGCGGGAGGTAGCACCGGGGAGCTGTTTTTT. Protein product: CSVDVAGGSTGELFF.

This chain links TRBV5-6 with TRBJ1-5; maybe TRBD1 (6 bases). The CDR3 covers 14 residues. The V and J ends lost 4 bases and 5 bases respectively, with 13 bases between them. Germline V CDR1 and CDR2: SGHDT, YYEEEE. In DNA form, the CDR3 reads TGTGCCAGCAGCCTGGGGGGCGGGGATCAGCCCCAGCATTTT. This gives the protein CASSLGGGDQPQHF.

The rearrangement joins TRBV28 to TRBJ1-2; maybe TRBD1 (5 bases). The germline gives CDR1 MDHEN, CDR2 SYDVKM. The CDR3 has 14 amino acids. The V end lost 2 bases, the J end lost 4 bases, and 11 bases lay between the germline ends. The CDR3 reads CASSLRWGFYGYTF. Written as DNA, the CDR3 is TGTGCCAGCAGTTTACGGTGGGGCTTCTATGGCTACACCTTC.

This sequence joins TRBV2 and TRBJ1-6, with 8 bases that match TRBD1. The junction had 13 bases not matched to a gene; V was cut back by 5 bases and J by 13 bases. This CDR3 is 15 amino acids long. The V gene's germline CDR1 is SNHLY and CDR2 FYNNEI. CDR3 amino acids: CASSLGQGRQAPLHF. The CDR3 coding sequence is TGTGCCAGCAGTTTAGGACAGGGCCGACAAGCCCCCCTCCACTTT.

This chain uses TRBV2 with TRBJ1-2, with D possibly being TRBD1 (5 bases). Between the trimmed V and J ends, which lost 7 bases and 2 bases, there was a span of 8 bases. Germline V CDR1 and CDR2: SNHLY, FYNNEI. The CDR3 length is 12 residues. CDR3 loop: CASTRQNYGYTF. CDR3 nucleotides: TGTGCCAGCACAAGACAGAACTATGGCTACACCTTC.

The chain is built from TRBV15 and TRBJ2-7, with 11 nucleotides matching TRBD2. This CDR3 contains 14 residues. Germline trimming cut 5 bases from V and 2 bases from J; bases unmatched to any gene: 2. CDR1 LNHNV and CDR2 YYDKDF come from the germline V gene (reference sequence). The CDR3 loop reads CATSAGLAAYEQYF. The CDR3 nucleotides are TGTGCCACCAGCGCGGGACTAGCGGCCTACGAGCAGTACTTC. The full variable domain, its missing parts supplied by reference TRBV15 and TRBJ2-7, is DAMVIQNPRYQVTQFGKPVTLSCSQTLNHNVMYWYQQKSSQAPKLLFHYYDKDFNNEADTPDNFQSRRPNTSFCFLDIRSPGLGDTAMYLCATSAGLAAYEQYFGPGTRLTVT.

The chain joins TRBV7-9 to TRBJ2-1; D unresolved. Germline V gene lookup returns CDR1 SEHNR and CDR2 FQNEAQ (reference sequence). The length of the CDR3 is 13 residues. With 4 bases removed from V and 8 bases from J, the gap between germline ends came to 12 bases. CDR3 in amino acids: CASSSYGYDEQFF. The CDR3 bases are TGTGCCAGCAGCTCTTACGGGTACGATGAGCAGTTCTTC.

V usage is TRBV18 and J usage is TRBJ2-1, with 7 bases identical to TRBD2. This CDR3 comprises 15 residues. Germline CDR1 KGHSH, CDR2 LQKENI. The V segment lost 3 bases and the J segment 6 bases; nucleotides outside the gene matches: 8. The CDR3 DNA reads TGTGCCAGCTCACCCCAGGGACTACCAGTCAATGAGCAGTTCTTC. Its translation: CASSPQGLPVNEQFF.

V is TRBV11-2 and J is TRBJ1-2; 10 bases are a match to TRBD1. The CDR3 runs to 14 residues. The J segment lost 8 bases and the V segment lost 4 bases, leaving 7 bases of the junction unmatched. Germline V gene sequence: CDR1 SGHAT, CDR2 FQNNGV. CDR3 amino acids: CASSSGTGEVGYTF. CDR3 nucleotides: TGTGCCAGCAGCTCAGGGACAGGGGAAGTCGGCTACACCTTC.

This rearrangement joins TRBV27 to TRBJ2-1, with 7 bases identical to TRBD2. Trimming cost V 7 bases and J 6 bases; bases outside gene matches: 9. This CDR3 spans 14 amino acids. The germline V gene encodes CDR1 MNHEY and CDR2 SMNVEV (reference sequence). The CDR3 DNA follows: TGTGCCAGCAACGTGACTAGCTTCGTCAATGAGCAGTTCTTC. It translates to CASNVTSFVNEQFF.

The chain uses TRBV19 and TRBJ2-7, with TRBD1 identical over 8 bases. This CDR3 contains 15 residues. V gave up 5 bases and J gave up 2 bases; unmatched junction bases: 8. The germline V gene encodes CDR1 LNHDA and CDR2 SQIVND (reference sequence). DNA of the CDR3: TGTGCCAGTAGTCTCCGGGACAGGATTCCCTACGAGCAGTACTTC. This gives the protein CASSLRDRIPYEQYF. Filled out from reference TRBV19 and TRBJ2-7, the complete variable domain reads DGGITQSPKYLFRKEGQNVTLSCEQNLNHDAMYWYRQDPGQGLRLIYYSQIVNDFQKGDIAEGYSVSREKKESFPLTVTSAQKNPTAFYLCASSLRDRIPYEQYFGPGTRLTVT.